This T cell receptor (beta chain) was sequenced for a study of OX40 agonist ivuxolimab in advanced cancers. Sequencing used immunoSEQ multiplex PCR; TCRdb keeps in-frame clones, though not all of them. Among about 47,000 clones, around four fifths were seen once, and the ten largest hold over 1.5%. Details on this clone: What it binds is not known.

Findings of the study overall: Among the lowest peripheral clonal expansion occurred in 0.1-3.0 mg/kg partial responders.

V was cut by 5 bases and J by 2 bases, with 4 bases left in between. Germline values: CDR1 SGHVS, CDR2 FQNEAQ. The CDR3 is made up of 11 amino acids. The gene calls are TRBV7-8 and TRBJ2-7, with D unclear. Source: CD4+ or CD8+ T cells sorted from blood, taken in a trial of the OX40 agonist ivuxolimab. The TCR originated in an adult with an advanced solid tumor such as melanoma, head and neck, liver or kidney cancer. CDR3 amino acids: CASSPAYEQYF. The CDR3 DNA reads as TGTGCCAGCAGCCCGGCCTACGAGCAGTACTTC.